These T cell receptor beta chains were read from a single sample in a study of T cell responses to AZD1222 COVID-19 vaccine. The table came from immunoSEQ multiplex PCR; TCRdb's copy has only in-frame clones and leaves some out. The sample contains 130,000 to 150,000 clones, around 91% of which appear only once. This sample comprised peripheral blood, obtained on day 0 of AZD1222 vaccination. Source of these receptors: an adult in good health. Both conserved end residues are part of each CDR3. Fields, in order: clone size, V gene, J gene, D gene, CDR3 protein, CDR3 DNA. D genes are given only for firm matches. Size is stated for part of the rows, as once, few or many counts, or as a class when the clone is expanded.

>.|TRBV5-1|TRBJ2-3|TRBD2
CASSIVFLAGASTDTQYF
TGCGCCAGCAGCATAGTCTTCCTAGCGGGAGCAAGCACAGATACGCAGTATTTT
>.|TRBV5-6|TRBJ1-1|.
CASSTGWVQNTEAFF
TGTGCCAGCAGCACTGGGTGGGTTCAGAACACTGAAGCTTTCTTT
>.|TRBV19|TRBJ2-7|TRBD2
CASRAGLAGDEQYF
TGTGCCAGTAGAGCGGGACTAGCGGGAGACGAGCAGTACTTC
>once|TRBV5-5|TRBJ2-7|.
CASSPNRDPGYEQYF
TGTGCCAGCAGCCCCAACCGGGACCCTGGGTACGAGCAGTACTTC
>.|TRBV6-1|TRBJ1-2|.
CASREQRTGAGYGYTF
TGTGCCAGCAGGGAACAGCGAACGGGGGCCGGCTATGGCTACACCTTC
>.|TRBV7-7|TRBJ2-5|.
CASSFQVQETQYF
TGTGCCAGCAGCTTTCAGGTTCAAGAGACCCAGTACTTC
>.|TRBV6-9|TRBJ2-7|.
CASSSPKAPPRQYF
TGTGCCAGCAGTTCCCCTAAGGCCCCGCCGAGGCAGTACTTC
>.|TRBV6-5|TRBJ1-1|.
CASSRPPEAFF
TGTGCCAGCAGCCGACCCCCTGAAGCTTTCTTT
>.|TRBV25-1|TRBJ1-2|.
CASSMGLGYGYTF
TGTGCCAGCAGTATGGGGTTGGGTTATGGCTACACCTTC
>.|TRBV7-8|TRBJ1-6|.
CASSFREGVNSPLHF
TGTGCCAGCAGCTTCAGGGAGGGGGTGAATTCACCCCTCCACTTT
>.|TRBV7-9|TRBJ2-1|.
CASSPVRGSNYNEQFF
TGTGCCAGCAGCCCAGTTCGGGGGTCGAACTACAATGAGCAGTTCTTC
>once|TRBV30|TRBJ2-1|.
CAWTWGFNEQFF
TGTGCCTGGACTTGGGGGTTCAATGAGCAGTTCTTC
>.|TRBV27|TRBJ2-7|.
CASSPTPEASEQYF
TGTGCCAGCAGCCCAACGCCTGAGGCCTCCGAGCAGTACTTC
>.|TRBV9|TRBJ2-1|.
CASSVATGLSYNEQFF
TGTGCCAGCAGCGTAGCTACAGGACTCTCCTACAATGAGCAGTTCTTC